These 28 T cell receptor beta chains came from one sample sequenced in a study of blood T cell repertoires in COVID-19. Measured with immunoSEQ multiplex PCR; TCRdb has only the in-frame clones, and not every one. The sample has around 17,000 clones, around 89% seen once. Source material: peripheral blood. The receptors derive from a human donor in a cohort sampled during active COVID-19.

V gene TRBV10-2 combines with J gene TRBJ1-1, with D possibly matching TRBD1 (5 bases). CDR1 is WSHSY and CDR2 is SAAADI in the germline V gene. The CDR3 has 13 residues. V was pared by 5 bases and J by 7 bases, with 14 bases between. This chain's CDR3 is CASSTRRGFEAFF. CDR3 nucleotide sequence: TGCGCCAGCAGTACTCGGAGGGGTTTTGAAGCTTTCTTT.

The V call is TRBV4-1, the J call TRBJ2-3, with D perhaps TRBD2 (5 bases). This CDR3 is 17 amino acids long. V lost 0 bases and J 2 bases, leaving 15 bases between the germline ends. Germline values: CDR1 MGHRA, CDR2 YSYEKL. CDR3: CASSQESGSPYTDTQYF. For the CDR3, the DNA is TGCGCCAGCAGCCAAGAATCGGGGTCCCCCTACACAGATACGCAGTATTTT.

The rearrangement links TRBV7-9 to TRBJ2-3, with D unclear. Germline CDR1 reads SEHNR; CDR2 reads FQNEAQ (reference sequence). CDR3 length: 14 residues. V dropped 0 bases and J dropped 4 bases, with 8 bases sitting between them. CDR3 protein: CASSLALGADTQYF. As DNA, the CDR3 is TGTGCCAGCAGCTTAGCGCTGGGCGCAGATACGCAGTATTTT.

A single count supports this clone. This chain links TRBV3-1 (or the pseudogene TRBV3-2) with TRBJ1-5; 8 nucleotides line up with TRBD1. The length of the CDR3 is 18 residues. Per the germline V gene, CDR1 is LGHDT and CDR2 is YNNKEL (reference sequence). The trim removed 7 bases at V and 0 bases at J, leaving 14 bases unmatched. CDR3 sequence reads: CASNPRGTGVPSNQPQHF. CDR3 DNA: TGTGCCAGCAACCCCCGAGGGACAGGTGTTCCTAGCAATCAGCCCCAGCATTTT.

This chain uses TRBV5-1 with TRBJ2-3, with D unresolved. The CDR3 totals 14 residues. Germline V lookup: CDR1 SGHRS, CDR2 YFSETQ. V gave up 3 bases and J gave up 6 bases, with 14 bases separating them. CDR3 loop: CASSSQPSRDTQYF. As DNA, the CDR3 is TGCGCCAGCAGCTCCCAGCCCAGCAGGGATACGCAGTATTTT. The complete variable domain, with remaining parts taken from reference TRBV5-1 and TRBJ2-3, reads KAGVTQTPRYLIKTRGQQVTLSCSPISGHRSVSWYQQTPGQGLQFLFEYFSETQRNKGNFPGRFSGRQFSNSRSEMNVSTLELGDSALYLCASSSQPSRDTQYFGPGTRLTVL.

The table lists this clone with a few counts. Other DNA variants within this sample encode the same CDR3. The chain employs TRBV9 and TRBJ2-3, with TRBD1 identical over 7 bases. CDR1 and CDR2 (germline): SGDLS, YYNGEE. Trimming removed 3 bases from V and 1 base from J; junction bases left unmatched: 5. This CDR3 comprises 15 residues. In nucleotides, the CDR3 is TGTGCCAGCAGCGCGAGGGGACAGCGCACAGATACGCAGTATTTT. Its protein is CASSARGQRTDTQYF.

The chain links TRBV5-4 to TRBJ2-2, with 7 bases lining up with TRBD2. Germline V gene lookup returns CDR1 SGHNT and CDR2 YYREEE (reference sequence). V lost 0 bases, J lost 4 bases, and 3 bases stayed unmatched. The CDR3 sequence is 15 residues long. In nucleotides, the CDR3 is TGTGCCAGCAGCTTGGCGGGGGGTGGCACCGGGGAGCTGTTTTTT. Translating gives CASSLAGGGTGELFF.

The chain recombines TRBV7-6 with TRBJ1-3; 12 bases align to TRBD1. With 1 base clipped from V and 4 bases from J, the junction kept 2 bases outside the gene matches. Germline V gene lookup returns CDR1 SGHVS and CDR2 FNYEAQ. This CDR3 spans 16 amino acids. The CDR3, as DNA: TGTGCCAGCAGCTTAGGGGACAGGGGGCGCGGAAACACCATATATTTT. Translating gives CASSLGDRGRGNTIYF.

The V and J genes are TRBV10-3 and TRBJ2-7; 7 nucleotides align to TRBD1. Germline lookup yields CDR1 ENHRY and CDR2 SYGVKD. The junction had 3 bases not matched to a gene; V was cut back by 2 bases and J by 2 bases. This CDR3 is 14 amino acids long. DNA of the CDR3: TGTGCCATCAGTGAGGGGACAGTACCCTACGAGCAGTACTTC. It specifies CAISEGTVPYEQYF.

V and J are TRBV19 and TRBJ1-5, with 9 bases lining up with TRBD1. V was pared by 7 bases and J by 0 bases, with 7 bases of the junction left unmatched. This CDR3 has 16 amino acids. The germline CDR1 and CDR2 sequences are LNHDA and SQIVND (reference sequence). The CDR3 DNA is TGTGCCAGTACTTTAGGACAGGGGAATAGCAATCAGCCCCAGCATTTT. It is translated as CASTLGQGNSNQPQHF.

The V gene is TRBV7-9, the J gene TRBJ2-3; 7 bases line up with TRBD2. Germline CDR1 reads SEHNR; CDR2 reads FQNEAQ (reference sequence). The CDR3 has 15 residues. J was trimmed by 6 bases and V by 4 bases; bases with no gene match: 10. The CDR3: CASSSPLWEGDTQYF. The DNA for the CDR3 is TGTGCCAGCAGCTCACCCTTGTGGGAGGGGGATACGCAGTATTTT.

This clone was observed a few times. This rearrangement joins TRBV5-4 to TRBJ2-7; 8 nucleotides agree with TRBD2. The germline CDR1 and CDR2 sequences are SGHNT and YYREEE (reference sequence). J gave up 2 bases and V 3 bases, and 7 bases lay outside the gene matches. This CDR3 has 15 residues. DNA for the CDR3: TGTGCCAGCAGCTCCGGCAGCGGGGGAACCTACGAGCAGTACTTC. Its translation: CASSSGSGGTYEQYF.

The chain joins TRBV5-4 to TRBJ1-2; TRBD1 aligns across 8 bases. With V trimmed by 4 bases and J by 2 bases, 7 bases remained unmatched. CDR1 and CDR2 from the germline V gene are SGHNT and YYREEE (reference sequence). This CDR3 has 15 amino acids. Here the CDR3 DNA reads TGTGCCAGCAGCCTACCGGACAGGGTAAACTATGGCTACACCTTC. Protein: CASSLPDRVNYGYTF.

V usage is TRBV7-6 and J usage is TRBJ2-1; 14 bases fit TRBD2. CDR3 length equals 19 residues. V shed 5 bases, J shed 3 bases, and the junction held 12 bases outside the gene matches. Germline assignment: CDR1 SGHVS and CDR2 FNYEAQ. The CDR3 sequence: CASSGRLAGGARDYNEQFF. DNA for the CDR3: TGTGCCAGCAGCGGTCGACTAGCGGGGGGGGCTAGGGACTACAATGAGCAGTTCTTC.

In its sample, this clone was seen a few times. The V gene is TRBV9, the J gene TRBJ2-1; 8 bases match TRBD2. Per germline, CDR1 SGDLS and CDR2 YYNGEE. V lost 4 bases and J lost 4; bases outside the gene matches: 13. The CDR3 loop spans 17 amino acids. This chain's CDR3 is CASSLTWGRGEYNEQFF. CDR3 DNA: TGTGCCAGCAGCCTGACCTGGGGGCGGGGGGAGTACAATGAGCAGTTCTTC.

This clone has just a few counts. This rearrangement joins TRBV5-1 to TRBJ1-2, with a weak D call TRBD1 (5 bases). This CDR3 has 13 residues. Trimming took 5 bases from V and 6 from J, leaving 14 bases between them. Germline values: CDR1 SGHRS, CDR2 YFSETQ. CDR3 amino acids: CASRLSTGDGYTF. The CDR3 nucleotides are TGCGCCAGCAGATTAAGCACAGGCGATGGCTACACCTTC.

The chain links TRBV9 to TRBJ2-1, with TRBD2 as a possible D gene (6 bases). The germline gives CDR1 SGDLS, CDR2 YYNGEE. V was trimmed by 3 bases and J by 2 bases, leaving 15 bases between them. This CDR3 contains 16 residues. The CDR3 loop is CASSGSAGFTYNEQFF. The CDR3 DNA reads as TGTGCCAGCAGCGGAAGCGCGGGGTTCACCTACAATGAGCAGTTCTTC.

The chain combines TRBV27 with TRBJ1-1; 9 positions match TRBD1. J lost 5 bases, V lost 6 bases, and 13 bases had no gene match. CDR1 MNHEY and CDR2 SMNVEV come from the germline V gene (reference sequence). The CDR3 runs to 16 residues. CDR3 residues: CASRPIQGQGVTEAFF. As DNA, the CDR3 is TGTGCCAGCAGACCCATCCAGGGACAGGGAGTTACTGAAGCTTTCTTT.

CDR3 protein: CASSPRTSGGADTQYF. In DNA, the CDR3 is TGTGCCAGCAGCCCCCGTACTAGCGGGGGGGCAGATACGCAGTATTTT. This sequence joins TRBV11-2 and TRBJ2-3; 13 bases are shared with TRBD2. After removal of 5 bases from V and 4 bases from J, the junction contained 6 bases not matched to a gene. Germline V gene lookup returns CDR1 SGHAT and CDR2 FQNNGV. This CDR3 has 16 amino acids.

This chain connects TRBV11-2 to TRBJ1-2; D is possibly TRBD1 (6 bases). Germline loops: CDR1 SGHAT, CDR2 FQNNGV. The CDR3 runs 13 residues. Trimming took 5 bases from V and 7 from J, leaving 14 bases between them. The CDR3 DNA sequence: TGTGCCAGCAGCCCCCGGGGGGCGAGTGGCTACACCTTC. This encodes CASSPRGASGYTF.

This clone occurred a few times. The CDR3 DNA sequence: TGCGCCAGCAGCATGGGCGGGTATGGCTACACCTTC. As protein: CASSMGGYGYTF. The chain has TRBV5-1 and TRBJ1-2; D not resolved. V dropped 4 bases and J dropped 5 bases, with 9 bases sitting between them. The CDR3 loop spans 12 amino acids. Germline CDR1 is SGHRS and CDR2 is YFSETQ.

The chain recombines TRBV28 with TRBJ2-2; D is perhaps TRBD2 (6 bases). CDR3 length equals 12 residues. V lost 5 bases and J 7 bases, leaving 8 bases between the germline ends. CDR1 is MDHEN, CDR2 SYDVKM, per germline. The CDR3 DNA is TGTGCCAGCAGTAGGGAGGTCGGGGAGCTGTTTTTT. It encodes CASSREVGELFF.

The CDR3 DNA sequence: TGCAGCGTAAAACCGGGAAGGTTCCACAATGAGCAGTTCTTC. Protein: CSVKPGRFHNEQFF. The chain employs TRBV29-1 and TRBJ2-1, with D tentatively TRBD2 (5 bases). The CDR3 spans 14 residues. Germline V gives CDR1 SQVTM, CDR2 ANQGSEA. The V gene lost 6 bases and the J gene lost 5 bases, with 17 bases spanning the gap.

The J gene is TRBJ2-1, the V gene TRBV5-4, with D perhaps TRBD1 (5 bases). The length of the CDR3 is 15 residues. Germline lookup yields CDR1 SGHNT and CDR2 YYREEE (reference sequence). V was shortened by 0 bases and J by 4 bases, with 11 bases between the two germline ends. The CDR3 DNA reads as TGTGCCAGCAGCTTGGAGGGGATAGGTTACAATGAGCAGTTCTTC. Protein product: CASSLEGIGYNEQFF.

The V and J genes are TRBV9 and TRBJ1-4; D is unclear. This CDR3 region has 12 residues. Trimming removed 4 bases at V and 7 bases at J, with 8 bases between. Germline CDR1 and CDR2: SGDLS and YYNGEE. This chain's CDR3 is CASSINGEKLFF. The DNA of the CDR3 is TGTGCCAGCAGCATTAACGGTGAAAAACTGTTTTTT. Complete variable domain (other parts from reference TRBV9 and TRBJ1-4): DSGVTQTPKHLITATGQRVTLRCSPRSGDLSVYWYQQSLDQGLQFLIQYYNGEERAKGNILERFSAQQFPDLHSELNLSSLELGDSALYFCASSINGEKLFFGSGTQLSVL.

This chain links TRBV25-1 with TRBJ2-5; TRBD2 aligns across 8 bases. Germline CDR1 and CDR2: MGHDK and SYGVNS. V dropped 3 bases and J dropped 4; count of bases not matched to a gene: 7. CDR3 length equals 15 residues. The CDR3, as DNA: TGTGCCAGCAGTGAGAGCGGGGGACCCGGAGAGACCCAGTACTTC. This encodes CASSESGGPGETQYF. The full variable domain, with the rest looked up from reference TRBV25-1 and TRBJ2-5, is EADIYQTPRYLVIGTGKKITLECSQTMGHDKMYWYQQDPGMELHLIHYSYGVNSTEKGDLSSESTVSRIRTEHFPLTLESARPSHTSQYLCASSESGGPGETQYFGPGTRLLVL.

The rearrangement links TRBV11-2 to TRBJ2-3; 12 nucleotides agree with TRBD2. Germline loops: CDR1 SGHAT, CDR2 FQNNGV. CDR3 length: 16 amino acids. Losses at the gene ends were 6 bases for V and 0 bases for J; bases not matched to a gene: 4. The CDR3 region has the DNA TGTGCCAGCAGACTAGCGGGGGGCAGGAGCACAGATACGCAGTATTTT. Residues: CASRLAGGRSTDTQYF.

The V gene is TRBV7-9, the J gene TRBJ1-2; unclear D gene. In germline, CDR1 is SEHNR, CDR2 FQNEAQ (reference sequence). The CDR3 contains 15 residues. Trimming took off 0 bases at V and 7 bases at J, with 15 bases between the two ends. Written as DNA, the CDR3 is TGTGCCAGCAGCTTAGCGAGCGAGTACTCAGCTGGCTACACCTTC. This gives the protein CASSLASEYSAGYTF.